The 10 T cell receptor beta chains presented below share a single source sample, sequenced in a study of blood T cell repertoires in COVID-19 (dated by TCRdb to the early 2020s). The library was generated by the immunoSEQ multiplex PCR assay. TCRdb limited this immuneACCESS table to in-frame rearrangements with V and J called. A share of clones is missing; checked studies link under half to unresolved V genes, and the rest is unexplained. A total of 63,000 or so clones appear in this sample, 84% of them only once. 12% of the sample belongs to the ten largest clones. Sequencing was carried out using peripheral blood. The source of these receptors is a human donor in a cohort sampled during active COVID-19.

V usage is TRBV19 and J usage is TRBJ2-7; TRBD1 agrees at 7 bases. CDR1 and CDR2 (germline): LNHDA, SQIVND (reference sequence). The CDR3 is 14 residues long. V was pared by 5 bases and J by 5 bases, with 9 bases of the junction left unmatched. CDR3 nucleotide sequence: TGTGCCAGTAGTTACAGGGGATTCTTGGACGAGCAGTACTTC. It encodes CASSYRGFLDEQYF.

This rearrangement joins TRBV28 to TRBJ1-1; TRBD1 is a possible D gene (5 bases). Germline CDR1 MDHEN, CDR2 SYDVKM. Trimming took off 1 base at V and 1 base at J, with 10 bases between the two ends. CDR3 length: 15 residues. The CDR3 bases are TGTGCCAGCAGTTTATCAGGGAGGGGGAACACTGAAGCTTTCTTT. Translated: CASSLSGRGNTEAFF.

This rearrangement joins TRBV19 to TRBJ2-7; 9 bases line up with TRBD1. This CDR3 has 14 residues. V lost 6 bases to trimming and J lost 3 bases; unmatched junction nucleotides: 6. Germline CDR1 reads LNHDA; CDR2 reads SQIVND (reference sequence). The CDR3 sequence: CASSQGQGLYEQYF. The CDR3 nucleotides are TGTGCCAGTAGCCAGGGACAGGGCCTCTACGAGCAGTACTTC.

The J gene is TRBJ2-7, the V gene TRBV18, with 11 bases lining up with TRBD2. Trimming at V came to 2 bases and at J to 6 bases, leaving 12 bases not matched to a gene. The CDR3 runs 17 residues. The germline gives CDR1 KGHSH, CDR2 LQKENI. This CDR3 is CASSPTLLAGDPSEQYF. The DNA of the CDR3 is TGTGCCAGCTCACCAACCCTACTAGCGGGAGACCCCTCCGAGCAGTACTTC.

V gene TRBV5-1 combines with J gene TRBJ1-5, with 9 positions matching TRBD1. Germline V gene sequence: CDR1 SGHRS, CDR2 YFSETQ. Trimming took 8 bases from V and 1 from J; bases not matched to a gene: 13. CDR3 size: 17 residues. The CDR3 is CASGGRQGQGSNQPQHF. In DNA, the CDR3 is TGCGCCAGTGGGGGCCGACAGGGACAGGGAAGCAATCAGCCCCAGCATTTT.

V usage is TRBV6-5 and J usage is TRBJ1-2; maybe TRBD1 (5 bases). The CDR3 has 13 amino acids. The V and J ends lost 6 bases and 6 bases respectively, with 14 bases between them. Germline loops: CDR1 MNHEY, CDR2 SVGAGI. The CDR3, as DNA: TGTGCCAGCAGAGGGGCGAATTCCGATGGCTACACCTTC. Its translation is CASRGANSDGYTF.

V gene TRBV5-6 combines with J gene TRBJ2-1; the match to TRBD2 covers 9 bases. Looked up from germline, CDR1 is SGHDT and CDR2 is YYEEEE. The CDR3 loop spans 15 amino acids. J was trimmed by 7 bases and V by 1 base; bases with no gene match: 6. The CDR3 is CASSLSAGGANEQFF. For the CDR3, the DNA is TGTGCCAGCAGCTTGTCAGCGGGAGGAGCGAATGAGCAGTTCTTC.

The V gene is TRBV29-1, the J gene TRBJ2-7; D not certain. Germline V gene lookup returns CDR1 SQVTM and CDR2 ANQGSEA. CDR3 length: 15 residues. The V end lost 0 bases, the J end lost 0 bases, and 12 bases lay between the germline ends. In nucleotides, the CDR3 is TGCAGCGTTGAAGATTGGGCAGGCCTCTCCTACGAGCAGTACTTC. It specifies CSVEDWAGLSYEQYF.

The rearrangement links TRBV3-1 (or the pseudogene TRBV3-2) to TRBJ1-4; D perhaps matches TRBD1 (6 bases). V was pared by 0 bases and J by 6 bases, with 11 bases between. The CDR3 contains 15 residues. The germline gives CDR1 LGHDT, CDR2 YNNKEL (reference sequence). The DNA of the CDR3 is TGTGCCAGCAGCCAAGATCGAGGGGGGGATGAAAAACTGTTTTTT. It translates to CASSQDRGGDEKLFF.

This chain links TRBV28 with TRBJ2-2; 9 bases agree with TRBD1. Germline V lookup: CDR1 MDHEN, CDR2 SYDVKM. Unmatched junction bases numbered 2, after V lost 2 bases and J lost 4 bases. The CDR3 loop spans 15 amino acids. The CDR3 loop is CASSLGTGPTGELFF. The CDR3, as DNA: TGTGCCAGCAGTTTAGGGACAGGGCCCACCGGGGAGCTGTTTTTT.